This is a list of T cell receptor beta chains from one sample in a study of shared clonotypes between healthy human individuals. The data were produced by immunoSEQ multiplex PCR, yet TCRdb's version contains in-frame clones alone and is incomplete. The sample lists a few million clones, 90% to 95% seen once, with over 0.12% in the top ten. Sequenced material: naive CD4+ T cells sorted from blood. The receptor source for this set is a young man in good health. The CDR3 runs from the conserved cysteine through the conserved F or W. The D gene is left open where the match is weak. Some rows mark clone size as missing; the rest say once, few, many or name a class of expanded clone.

>TRBV5-5|TRBJ1-4|-|-
TGTGCCAGCAGCTGGGGTAACGCTGGGGCGAATGAAAAACTGTTTTTT
CASSWGNAGANEKLFF
>TRBV18|TRBJ1-1|-|-
TGTGCCAGCTCCCTATTAGTTGGGTCCACTGAAGCTTTCTTT
CASSLLVGSTEAFF
>TRBV6-4|TRBJ2-1|-|TRBD2
TGTGCCAGCAGCCCGAGCGGGGGGGAATATGAGCAGTTCTTC
CASSPSGGEYEQFF
>TRBV10-3|TRBJ2-5|-|-
TGTGCCATCTCGGAAGGGGTCCTCAAAGAGACCCAGTACTTC
CAISEGVLKETQYF
>TRBV29-1|TRBJ1-2|-|-
TGCAGCGTTGCATCGCAGGGTAGTAACTATGGCTACACCTTC
CSVASQGSNYGYTF
>TRBV7-2|TRBJ1-6|-|-
TGTGCCAGCAGCTTAGAGGACAGCTTAAGCTCCTATAATTCACCCCTCCACTTT
CASSLEDSLSSYNSPLHF
>TRBV4-1|TRBJ1-4|-|-
TGCGCCAGCAGCCAAGCGATAGGGCCTAATGAAAAACTGTTTTTT
CASSQAIGPNEKLFF
>TRBV7-2|TRBJ2-1|-|TRBD2
TGTGCCAGCAGCTTAGTGTCTAGCGGGAGAAATGAGCAGTTCTTC
CASSLVSSGRNEQFF
>TRBV19|TRBJ2-7|once|TRBD1
TGTGCCAGTAGTATTCAGACAGGGGGCTCCTACGAGCAGTACTTC
CASSIQTGGSYEQYF
>TRBV7-2|TRBJ2-7|-|-
TGTGCCAGCAGCAAAGGCAGGGGGGAGGCGGCCTACGAGCAGTACTTC
CASSKGRGEAAYEQYF
>TRBV6-5|TRBJ2-7|-|TRBD2
TGTGCCAGCAGTTACACGGGACTAGCCTCCTACGAGCAGTACTTC
CASSYTGLASYEQYF
>TRBV11-2|TRBJ2-7|-|-
TGTGCCAGCAGCTTAGCAAGGGCCCCTATCTACGAGCAGTACTTC
CASSLARAPIYEQYF
>TRBV14|TRBJ1-1|-|-
TGTGCCAGCAGCCCCGAGTTGCAGGGGCGTGAAGCTTTCTTT
CASSPELQGREAFF
>TRBV4-3|TRBJ2-7|-|TRBD2
TGCGCCAGCAGCCAGGCGGGAGGGGAATCCTACGAGCAGTACTTC
CASSQAGGESYEQYF
>TRBV5-6|TRBJ1-5|-|-
TGTGCCAGCAGTGTGGCGGGTCCCGGGTATCAGCCCCAGCATTTT
CASSVAGPGYQPQHF
>TRBV7-8|TRBJ1-6|-|-
TGTGCCAGCAGCTTAGAGGGAAGATCAGCCCTTAATTCACCCCTCCACTTT
CASSLEGRSALNSPLHF
>TRBV5-1|TRBJ2-3|-|-
TGCGCCAGCAGCTTGGGCTCCCTCTCTAGCATGGATACGCAGTATTTT
CASSLGSLSSMDTQYF
>TRBV5-1|TRBJ2-5|-|TRBD2
TGCGCCAGCAGCTTAGGCGGGAGTAGGGAGACCCAGTACTTC
CASSLGGSRETQYF
>TRBV30|TRBJ1-3|-|-
TGTGCCTGGAGGGGGAACAGGGCTGGAAACACCATATATTTT
CAWRGNRAGNTIYF
>TRBV7-8|TRBJ2-1|-|-
TGTGCCAGCAGCTTCCGGGGGCGGGAGCGCTACAATGAGCAGTTCTTC
CASSFRGRERYNEQFF
>TRBV4-3|TRBJ2-3|once|TRBD2
TGCGCCAGCAGCCAAGACGTCCCACATAGCGGGTCCACAGATACGCAGTATTTT
CASSQDVPHSGSTDTQYF
>TRBV19|TRBJ1-2|-|-
TGTGCCAGTAGTATGAGAGGGGAACGCGTCTATGGCTACACCTTC
CASSMRGERVYGYTF
>TRBV28|TRBJ2-1|-|TRBD1
TGTGCCAGCAGTTTACTTAAGGGACAGGGGGAGGGAAATGAGCAGTTCTTC
CASSLLKGQGEGNEQFF
>TRBV6-1|TRBJ1-4|-|-
TGTGCCAGCAGTGAAGGGTACAGGGCCGGGGAAAAACTGTTTTTT
CASSEGYRAGEKLFF
>TRBV18|TRBJ1-2|-|-
TGTGCCAGCTCACCACCCAGGGGACTAGGCTACACCTTC
CASSPPRGLGYTF
>TRBV27|TRBJ2-7|-|TRBD2
TGTGCCAGCAGTTTAGATGTGACTAGCGGGAGGGCCAGGCCCTACGAGCAGTACTTC
CASSLDVTSGRARPYEQYF
>TRBV18|TRBJ1-2|-|-
TGTGCCAGCTCACCACCAGGCTTAGGCTATGGCTACACCTTC
CASSPPGLGYGYTF
>TRBV27|TRBJ2-7|-|-
TGTGCCAGCAGTTTAGGTGGGGGCGTCGGGAACGAGCAGTACTTC
CASSLGGGVGNEQYF
>TRBV7-8|TRBJ2-2|once|-
TGTGCCAGCAGCTTAGCGACCTTGGGCAGGGCGAACACCGGGGAGCTGTTTTTT
CASSLATLGRANTGELFF
>TRBV10-2|TRBJ2-7|-|TRBD2
TGCGCCAGCAGTGGTGCCTCGGCTAGCGGGAGATGGTACGAGCAGTACTTC
CASSGASASGRWYEQYF
>TRBV7-2|TRBJ2-7|-|-
TGTGCCAGCAGCTCCCGACCGCTTTACGAGCAGTACTTC
CASSSRPLYEQYF
>TRBV6-4|TRBJ2-3|-|TRBD2
TGTGCCAGATACGGACTAGCGGGAGTACTAGATACGCAGTATTTT
CARYGLAGVLDTQYF
>TRBV11-2|TRBJ1-1|-|-
TGTGCCAGCAGCTTAGATGGTGTGGGTGAAGCTTTCTTT
CASSLDGVGEAFF
>TRBV18|TRBJ2-1|-|-
TGTGCCAGCTCAACAACTCTACTGGATGAGCAGTTCTTC
CASSTTLLDEQFF
>TRBV7-3|TRBJ2-3|-|-
TGTGCCAGCAGCTTGACAGCTAGCACAGATACGCAGTATTTT
CASSLTASTDTQYF
>TRBV4-2|TRBJ1-6|-|-
TGTGCCAGCAGCCAAGAGTTGTGGGGGGTTGGTTCACCCCTCCACTTT
CASSQELWGVGSPLHF
>TRBV13|TRBJ2-2|-|TRBD2
TGTGCCAGCAGCTTGGGACTAGCGGGAGGCTGGGCCGGGGAGCTGTTTTTT
CASSLGLAGGWAGELFF
>TRBV6-5|TRBJ2-7|-|TRBD1
TGTGCCAGCAGTTACCAACCGGACAGGGGAGGGTACGAGCAGTACTTC
CASSYQPDRGGYEQYF
>TRBV7-8|TRBJ1-1|few|-
TGTGCCAGCAGCTTACACAGCTCTGAAGCTTTCTTT
CASSLHSSEAFF
>TRBV9|TRBJ2-2|-|-
TGTGCCAGCAGCGTAGTCGTGGGAGGGAACACCGGGGAGCTGTTTTTT
CASSVVVGGNTGELFF
>TRBV14|TRBJ1-4|-|-
TGTGCCAGCAGCCAGGGGTCGGAACAGACAGTGTTTTTT
CASSQGSEQTVFF
>TRBV9|TRBJ1-4|-|-
TGTGCCAGCAGCTTCGGACAGAAAGCAACTAATGAAAAACTGTTTTTT
CASSFGQKATNEKLFF